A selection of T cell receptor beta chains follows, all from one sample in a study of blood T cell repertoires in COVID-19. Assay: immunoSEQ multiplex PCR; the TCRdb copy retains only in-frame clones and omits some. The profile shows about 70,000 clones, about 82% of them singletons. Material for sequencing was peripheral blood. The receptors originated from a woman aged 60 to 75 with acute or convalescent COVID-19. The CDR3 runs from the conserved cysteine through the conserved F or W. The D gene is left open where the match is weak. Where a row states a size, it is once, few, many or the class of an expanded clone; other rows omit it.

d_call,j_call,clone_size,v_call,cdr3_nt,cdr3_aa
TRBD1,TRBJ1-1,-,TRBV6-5,TGTGCCAGCAGAGGGGGACAGCTAAACACTGAAGCTTTCTTT,CASRGGQLNTEAFF
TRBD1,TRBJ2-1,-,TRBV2,TGTGCCAGCAGTGCCATCGGGACAGGGGCCCGTAATGAGCAGTTCTTC,CASSAIGTGARNEQFF
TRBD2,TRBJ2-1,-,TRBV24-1,TGTGCCACCAGTGATTTCAAGGGACTAGGCAATGAGCAGTTCTTC,CATSDFKGLGNEQFF
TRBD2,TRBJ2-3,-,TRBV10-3,TGTGCCATCAGTGAGTGGGGTTCGCGGGGGGCCCCAAGTATAACCACTAGCACAGATACGCAGTATTTT,CAISEWGSRGAPSITTSTDTQYF
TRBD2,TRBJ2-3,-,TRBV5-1,TGCGCCAGCAGCCCCGATAGCGGGATCAGCACAGATACGCAGTATTTT,CASSPDSGISTDTQYF
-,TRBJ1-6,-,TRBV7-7,TGTGCTAGCAGCCAAAGGAGGGGCCAGGGATCACCCCTCCACTTT,CASSQRRGQGSPLHF
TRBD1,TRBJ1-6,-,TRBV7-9,TGTGCCAGCAGCCCAAGACAGGGGAGGGATTCACCCCTCCACTTT,CASSPRQGRDSPLHF
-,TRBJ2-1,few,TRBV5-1,TGCGCCAGCAGCTTGGGTCTAGATAGGAAGTTCTTC,CASSLGLDRKFF
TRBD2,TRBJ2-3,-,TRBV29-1,TGCAGCGTTGAGGGGAGGGACCCAGATACGCAGTATTTT,CSVEGRDPDTQYF
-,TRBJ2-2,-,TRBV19,TGTGCCAGTAGGGGTGCAGGGGACACCGGGGAGCTGTTTTTT,CASRGAGDTGELFF
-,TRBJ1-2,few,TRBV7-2,TGTGCCAGCAGCTTAGTCACAGAGGGCGGCGGCTACACCTTC,CASSLVTEGGGYTF
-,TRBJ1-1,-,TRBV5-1,TGCGCCAGCCGGAGTGGGGACACCTACACTGAAGCTTTCTTT,CASRSGDTYTEAFF
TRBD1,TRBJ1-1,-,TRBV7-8,TGTGCCAGCAGCTTAACAAGGGGGCGTGAAGCTTTCTTT,CASSLTRGREAFF
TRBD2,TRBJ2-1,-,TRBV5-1,TGCGCCAGCAGCTTGCTAGCGGGACCCAATGAGCAGTTCTTC,CASSLLAGPNEQFF
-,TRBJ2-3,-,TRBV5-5,TGTGCCAGCAGCTCCAGCGTCTCAGATACGCAGTATTTT,CASSSSVSDTQYF
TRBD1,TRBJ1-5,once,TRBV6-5,TGTGCCAGCTGCGGGACAGGTAGCAATCAGCCCCAGCATTTT,CASCGTGSNQPQHF
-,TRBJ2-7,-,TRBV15,TGTGCCACCAGCAGAGGTGGCAGTGCACCCGAGCAGTACTTC,CATSRGGSAPEQYF
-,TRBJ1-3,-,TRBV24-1,TGTGCCACCAGTGATTTGCGGGGTAACACCATATATTTT,CATSDLRGNTIYF
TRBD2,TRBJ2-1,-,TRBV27,TGTGCCAGCACCGGGGGAGGGCCGTTCAGACCGTTAGGTGAGCAGTTCTTC,CASTGGGPFRPLGEQFF
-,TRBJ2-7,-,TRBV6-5,TGTGCCAGCAGTCCTTCTACAGGGACCTACGAGCAGTACTTC,CASSPSTGTYEQYF
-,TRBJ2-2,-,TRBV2,TGTGCCAGCAGTGGTTTACAGGGCCTGAACACCGGGGAGCTGTTTTTT,CASSGLQGLNTGELFF
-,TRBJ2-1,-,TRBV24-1,TGTGCCACCAGTGATGCAATTAGAATCTCCTACAATGAGCAGTTCTTC,CATSDAIRISYNEQFF
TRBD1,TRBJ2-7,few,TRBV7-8,TGTGCCAGCAGCTTAGTCGACAGGGGGCCGGGCGAGCAGTACTTC,CASSLVDRGPGEQYF
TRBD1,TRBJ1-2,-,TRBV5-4,TGTGCCAGCAGCACCGGACAGGAACGGTTCTATGGCTACACCTTC,CASSTGQERFYGYTF
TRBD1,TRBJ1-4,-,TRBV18,TGTGCCAGCTCACCACAAGACAGGGGGTACGAAAAACTGTTTTTT,CASSPQDRGYEKLFF
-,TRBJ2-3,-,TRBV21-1,TGTGCCAGCAGCGAAATCGAGCCGGGACTCAAATCCACAGATACGCAGTATTTT,CASSEIEPGLKSTDTQYF
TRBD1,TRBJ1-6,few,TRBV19,TGTGCCAGTACCCCCGTGGGGACAGGTGTGTCACCCCTCCACTTT,CASTPVGTGVSPLHF
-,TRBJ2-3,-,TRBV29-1,TGCAGCGCTGACCCTAAAGATACGCAGTATTTT,CSADPKDTQYF
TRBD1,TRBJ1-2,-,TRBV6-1,TGTGCCAGCAGTGAGGACAGGGTTGGCTACACCTTC,CASSEDRVGYTF
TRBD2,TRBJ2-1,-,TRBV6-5,TGTGCCAGCAGCTATAGCGGGGGTCACAATGAGCAGTTCTTC,CASSYSGGHNEQFF
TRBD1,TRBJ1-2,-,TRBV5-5,TGTGCCAGCAGCACCGGACAGGGGGGCTATGGCTACACCTTC,CASSTGQGGYGYTF
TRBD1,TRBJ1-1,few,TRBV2,TGTGCCAGCAGCGGACAGGGAGGGGCTGAAGCTTTCTTT,CASSGQGGAEAFF
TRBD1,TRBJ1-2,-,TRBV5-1,TGCGCCAGCAGCCCCCAAGCTCGGGACAGGTATGGCTACACCTTC,CASSPQARDRYGYTF
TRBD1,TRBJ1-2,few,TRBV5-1,TGCGCCAGCAGCCGACGGTATACCAGCGGGACAGGGGGTGATGGCTACACCTTC,CASSRRYTSGTGGDGYTF
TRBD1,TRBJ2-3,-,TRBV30,TGTGCCGGAGACAGGGGCGGAACAGATACGCAGTATTTT,CAGDRGGTDTQYF
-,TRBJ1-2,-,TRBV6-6,TGTGCCAGCAACCACAGGGACAACTATGGCTACACCTTC,CASNHRDNYGYTF
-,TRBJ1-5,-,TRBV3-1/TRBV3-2,TGTGCCAGCAGCCAAGATGGGCAGATCGGGCCCCAGCATTTT,CASSQDGQIGPQHF
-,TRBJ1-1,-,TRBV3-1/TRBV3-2,TGTGCCAGCAGCCAAGGTTTGGGAGGGACTGAAGCTTTCTTT,CASSQGLGGTEAFF
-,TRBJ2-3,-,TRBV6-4,TGTGCCAGCAGTGTGAAGGGGCCCACAGATACGCAGTATTTT,CASSVKGPTDTQYF
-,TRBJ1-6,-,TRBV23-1,TGCGCCAGCACCCCTGGCAGGGAGGAGTCACCCCTCCACTTT,CASTPGREESPLHF
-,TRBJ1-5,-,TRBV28,TGTGCCAGCAGTTTACCTGGTAGTAGCAATCAGCCCCAGCATTTT,CASSLPGSSNQPQHF
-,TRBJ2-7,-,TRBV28,TGTGCCAGCAGTTTACAGGTATCCTACGAGCAGTACTTC,CASSLQVSYEQYF
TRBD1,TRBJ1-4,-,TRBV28,TGTGCCAGCAGTTTATGGGCAGGGGGCTCCGAAAAACTGTTTTTT,CASSLWAGGSEKLFF
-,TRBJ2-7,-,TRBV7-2,TGTGCCAGCAGCTTAGGGGCAAGCATCGACGAGCAGTACTTC,CASSLGASIDEQYF
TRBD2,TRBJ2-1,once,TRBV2,TGTGCCAGCAGTGAAAGACTAGCGGGGTGGAATGAGCAGTTCTTC,CASSERLAGWNEQFF
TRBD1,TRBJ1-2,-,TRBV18,TGTGCCAGCTCATCGGGACAGGGGAATGGCTACACCTTC,CASSSGQGNGYTF
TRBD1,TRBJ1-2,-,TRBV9,TGTGCCAGCAGCGGGGGGGACAGGTGGAAGGGCTACACCTTC,CASSGGDRWKGYTF
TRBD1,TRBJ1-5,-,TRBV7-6,TGTGCCAGCAGCTTATTGGCAGGGGGTCCCAATCAGCCCCAGCATTTT,CASSLLAGGPNQPQHF
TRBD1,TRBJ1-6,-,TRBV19,TGTGCCAGTAGTATAGCCAGGGACAGGCACTCACCCCTCCACTTT,CASSIARDRHSPLHF
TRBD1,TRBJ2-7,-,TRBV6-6,TGTGCCAGCATAGGGACAGGGGGCAACCCCTACGAGCAGTACTTC,CASIGTGGNPYEQYF
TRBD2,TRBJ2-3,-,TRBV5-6,TGTGCCACAAGACTAGCGGGGGTAGATACGCAGTATTTT,CATRLAGVDTQYF
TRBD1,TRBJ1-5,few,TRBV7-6,TGTGCCAGCAGCTTAGGGACAGGGGGCAGCAATCAGCCCCAGCATTTT,CASSLGTGGSNQPQHF